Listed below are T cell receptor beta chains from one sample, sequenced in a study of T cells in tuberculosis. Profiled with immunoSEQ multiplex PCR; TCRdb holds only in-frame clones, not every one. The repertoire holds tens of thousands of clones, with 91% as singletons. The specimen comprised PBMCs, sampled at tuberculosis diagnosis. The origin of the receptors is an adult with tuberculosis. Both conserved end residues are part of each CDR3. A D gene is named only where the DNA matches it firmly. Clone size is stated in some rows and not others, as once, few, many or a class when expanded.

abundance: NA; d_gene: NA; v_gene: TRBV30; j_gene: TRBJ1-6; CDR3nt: TGTGCCTGGAGTGTATCAGGGAGGGATTCACCCCTCCACTTT; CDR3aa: CAWSVSGRDSPLHF
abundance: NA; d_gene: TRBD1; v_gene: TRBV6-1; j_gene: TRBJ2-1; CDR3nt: TGTGCCAGCAGTGAAGCGGGACAGGGGACCAATGAGCAGTTCTTC; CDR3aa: CASSEAGQGTNEQFF
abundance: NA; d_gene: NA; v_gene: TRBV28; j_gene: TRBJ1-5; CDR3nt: TGTGCCAGCAGTACCGGACAGCAGGAGAATCAGCCCCAGCATTTT; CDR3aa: CASSTGQQENQPQHF
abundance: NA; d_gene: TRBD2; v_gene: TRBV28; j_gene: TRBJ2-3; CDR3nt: TGTGCCAGCAGTTTAGGGACTAGCGGAACAGATACGCAGTATTTT; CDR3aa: CASSLGTSGTDTQYF
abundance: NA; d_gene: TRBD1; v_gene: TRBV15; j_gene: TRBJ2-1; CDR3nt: TGTGCCACCAGCAGAGCGGGACAGGGGATCAATGAGCAGTTCTTC; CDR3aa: CATSRAGQGINEQFF
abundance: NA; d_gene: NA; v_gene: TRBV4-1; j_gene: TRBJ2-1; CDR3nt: TGCGCCAGCAGCCATACGCGCGGGGTCTGGAATGAGCAGTTCTTC; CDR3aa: CASSHTRGVWNEQFF
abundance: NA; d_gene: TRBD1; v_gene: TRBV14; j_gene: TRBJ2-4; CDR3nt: TGTGCCAGCAGCCAAGAGTTTGCAGGGGGCTATTTAAGGGCCAAAAACATTCAGTACTTC; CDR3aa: CASSQEFAGGYLRAKNIQYF
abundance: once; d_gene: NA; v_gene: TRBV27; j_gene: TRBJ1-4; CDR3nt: TGTGCCAGCAGTTCCCGGGTGTTGTTAGGAAAACTGTTTTTT; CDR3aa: CASSSRVLLGKLFF
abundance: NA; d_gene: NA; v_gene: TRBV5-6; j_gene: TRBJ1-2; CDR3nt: TGTGCCAGCACTCCAAAAGCGGGATTATTTGGCTACACCTTC; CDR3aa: CASTPKAGLFGYTF
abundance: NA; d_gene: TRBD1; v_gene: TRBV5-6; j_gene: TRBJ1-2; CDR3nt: TGTGCCAGCAGCTTAAACAGGGGGCGTTCGGATGGCTACACCTTC; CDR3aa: CASSLNRGRSDGYTF
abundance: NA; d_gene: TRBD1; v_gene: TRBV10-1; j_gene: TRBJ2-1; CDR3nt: TGCGCCAGCAGTGGATTGACAGGGGCCAGCAATGAGCAGTTCTTC; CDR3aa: CASSGLTGASNEQFF
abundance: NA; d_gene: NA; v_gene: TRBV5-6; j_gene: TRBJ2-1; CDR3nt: TGTGCCAGCAGCCCCATGCCCGACCGACCTAGCCCCTACAATGAGCAGTTCTTC; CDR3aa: CASSPMPDRPSPYNEQFF
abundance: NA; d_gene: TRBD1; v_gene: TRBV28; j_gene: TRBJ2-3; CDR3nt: TGTGCCAGCAGTTTAGGGGGGACAGGGTACCCAGATACGCAGTATTTT; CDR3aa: CASSLGGTGYPDTQYF
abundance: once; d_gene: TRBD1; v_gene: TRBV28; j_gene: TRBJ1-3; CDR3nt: TGTGCCAGCAGTCCAGACAGGGTCTCTGGAAACACCATATATTTT; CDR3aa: CASSPDRVSGNTIYF
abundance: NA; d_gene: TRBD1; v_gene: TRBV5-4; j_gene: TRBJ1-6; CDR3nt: TGTGCCAGCAGCACTTCCGGGACAGGGGATTCACCCCTCCACTTT; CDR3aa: CASSTSGTGDSPLHF
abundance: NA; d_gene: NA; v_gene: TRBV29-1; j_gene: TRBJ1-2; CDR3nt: TGCAGCGTTGCTGACAGCTTCTATGGCTACACCTTC; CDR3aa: CSVADSFYGYTF
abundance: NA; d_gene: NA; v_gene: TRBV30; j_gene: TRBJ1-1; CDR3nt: TGTGCCTGGAGTGTACAGAACAGGGTATTAACTGAAGCTTTCTTT; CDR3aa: CAWSVQNRVLTEAFF